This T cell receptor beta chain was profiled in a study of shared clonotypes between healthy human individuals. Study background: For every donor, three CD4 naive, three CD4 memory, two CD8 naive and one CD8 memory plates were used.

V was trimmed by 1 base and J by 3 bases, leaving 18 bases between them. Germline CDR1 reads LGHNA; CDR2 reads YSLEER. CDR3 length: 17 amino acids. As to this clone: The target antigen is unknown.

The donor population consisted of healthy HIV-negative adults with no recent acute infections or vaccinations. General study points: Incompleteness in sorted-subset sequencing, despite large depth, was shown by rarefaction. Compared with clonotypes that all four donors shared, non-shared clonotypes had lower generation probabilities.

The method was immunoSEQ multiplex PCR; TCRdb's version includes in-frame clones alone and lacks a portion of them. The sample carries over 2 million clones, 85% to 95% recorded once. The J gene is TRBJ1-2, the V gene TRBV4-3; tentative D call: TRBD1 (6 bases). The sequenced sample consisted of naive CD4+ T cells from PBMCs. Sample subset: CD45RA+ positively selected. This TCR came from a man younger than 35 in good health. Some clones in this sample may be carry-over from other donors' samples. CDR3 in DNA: TGCGCCAGCAGCCAAGGACCAACAGGGACCATCCACTATGGCTACACCTTC. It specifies CASSQGPTGTIHYGYTF.